This entry is about one T cell receptor beta chain. Its target is not known. These data originate in a study of beta chain features in type 1 diabetes. Every isolated RNA sample was fully reverse transcribed, so sequencing captured expressed TCRB transcripts. Assay: immunoSEQ multiplex PCR; the TCRdb copy retains only in-frame clones and omits some. Seen here are around 300,000 clones, roughly 15% observed once, and the top ten hold around 0.015%. Study results and caveats: Across all four CD4+ subsets, people with type 1 diabetes showed modestly shorter TCRB CDR3s.

This CDR3 comprises 15 residues. CDR1 and CDR2 (germline): MNHEY, SVGAGI. V lost 7 bases to trimming and J lost 9 bases; unmatched junction nucleotides: 13. The clonotype comes from a man aged 18 to 35 with type 1 diabetes. Sequencing input: naive CD4+ T cells from blood. The V call is TRBV6-5, the J call TRBJ2-1; 9 bases agree with TRBD2. The CDR3 DNA reads TGTGCCAGCACCCCTCTAGCGGGATTCTATGGTGAGCAGTTCTTC. Its translation is CASTPLAGFYGEQFF.